This is a list of T cell receptor beta chains from one sample in a study of T cell responses to AZD1222 COVID-19 vaccine. Libraries were prepared by immunoSEQ multiplex PCR; TCRdb keeps only in-frame clonotypes and omits some of them. Of about 170,000 clones listed, approximately 95% were seen once; the top ten hold 3.9%. The starting material was peripheral blood, obtained on day 0 of AZD1222 vaccination. Receptor source: an adult in good health. Both conserved end residues are part of each CDR3. Each record gives: V gene, J gene, CDR3 protein.

v_call: TRBV2
j_call: TRBJ1-5
cdr3_aa: CASSDERINQPQHF

v_call: TRBV27
j_call: TRBJ1-3
cdr3_aa: CASMSRISGNTIYF

v_call: TRBV3-1/TRBV3-2
j_call: TRBJ2-7
cdr3_aa: CASSSRDFPRHEQYF

v_call: TRBV10-2
j_call: TRBJ2-5
cdr3_aa: CASSERLTQETQYF

v_call: TRBV6-5
j_call: TRBJ2-5
cdr3_aa: CASIPGQGVQETQYF

v_call: TRBV9
j_call: TRBJ1-1
cdr3_aa: CASSVGGGMNTEAFF

v_call: TRBV6-5
j_call: TRBJ2-7
cdr3_aa: CATQLGGYYEQYF

v_call: TRBV4-2
j_call: TRBJ2-1
cdr3_aa: CASSQETHNEQFF

v_call: TRBV29-1
j_call: TRBJ1-1
cdr3_aa: CSGRGQGLEAFF

v_call: TRBV6-1
j_call: TRBJ1-2
cdr3_aa: CASTERGEGFNYGYTF

v_call: TRBV15
j_call: TRBJ2-1
cdr3_aa: CATSRVGTIGEQFF

v_call: TRBV5-1
j_call: TRBJ1-1
cdr3_aa: CASSPRGQNTEAFF

v_call: TRBV21-1
j_call: TRBJ2-7
cdr3_aa: CASSKEKVRLATYEQYF

v_call: TRBV5-4
j_call: TRBJ1-2
cdr3_aa: CASSPLQGTYGYTF

v_call: TRBV21-1
j_call: TRBJ2-7
cdr3_aa: CATSQGIPYEQYF

v_call: TRBV14
j_call: TRBJ2-7
cdr3_aa: CASSQDPPWGEQYF

v_call: TRBV11-3
j_call: TRBJ1-1
cdr3_aa: CASSQGRNTEAFF

v_call: TRBV27
j_call: TRBJ2-7
cdr3_aa: CASSFSTGNEQYF

v_call: TRBV19
j_call: TRBJ1-2
cdr3_aa: CASSLQGLYGYTF

v_call: TRBV2
j_call: TRBJ2-5
cdr3_aa: CASSERDPSEETQYF

v_call: TRBV27
j_call: TRBJ2-1
cdr3_aa: CASSRRQGGFSYNEQFF

v_call: TRBV29-1
j_call: TRBJ2-1
cdr3_aa: CSVSGFGSSYNEQFF

v_call: TRBV6-6
j_call: TRBJ1-1
cdr3_aa: CATLRDFTNTEAFF

v_call: TRBV18
j_call: TRBJ2-7
cdr3_aa: CASSHTQQGTLSSYEQYF

v_call: TRBV6-1
j_call: TRBJ1-1
cdr3_aa: CASSELRYEAFF

v_call: TRBV28
j_call: TRBJ1-2
cdr3_aa: CASSASGTGMGGYTF

v_call: TRBV5-1
j_call: TRBJ2-1
cdr3_aa: CASSTDLDEQFF

v_call: TRBV10-3
j_call: TRBJ2-7
cdr3_aa: CAISARSGEQYF

v_call: TRBV30
j_call: TRBJ1-5
cdr3_aa: CAWSGTGRNQPQHF

v_call: TRBV5-1
j_call: TRBJ1-2
cdr3_aa: CASSWGGSGGDGYTF

v_call: TRBV6-1
j_call: TRBJ1-2
cdr3_aa: CASSEALRQGVANYGYTF

v_call: TRBV6-5
j_call: TRBJ1-4
cdr3_aa: CASSYSGAWTNEKLFF

v_call: TRBV10-1
j_call: TRBJ1-2
cdr3_aa: CASSETTGMEGYTF

v_call: TRBV6-5
j_call: TRBJ2-1
cdr3_aa: CASSYSILAGENEQFF

v_call: TRBV11-2
j_call: TRBJ1-4
cdr3_aa: CADSEKLFF

v_call: TRBV7-6
j_call: TRBJ1-2
cdr3_aa: CASSLAEGGQGARGYTF

v_call: TRBV4-1
j_call: TRBJ1-5
cdr3_aa: CASSQDVLTRGGNQPQHF

v_call: TRBV15
j_call: TRBJ2-1
cdr3_aa: CATSRDRLAGAEQFF

v_call: TRBV19
j_call: TRBJ1-2
cdr3_aa: CASNLTPQGRNGYTF

v_call: TRBV7-2
j_call: TRBJ1-3
cdr3_aa: CASSEQQGALGNTIYF

v_call: TRBV5-6
j_call: TRBJ2-1
cdr3_aa: CASSLAGGPDNEQFF

v_call: TRBV19
j_call: TRBJ1-4
cdr3_aa: CAARGQGFEKLFF

v_call: TRBV6-5
j_call: TRBJ1-2
cdr3_aa: CASGETGTAGFSTF

v_call: TRBV30
j_call: TRBJ1-6
cdr3_aa: CAWSPNRPSGYSPLHF

v_call: TRBV10-1
j_call: TRBJ1-4
cdr3_aa: CASSAGLTGKLFF

v_call: TRBV6-5
j_call: TRBJ2-1
cdr3_aa: CASSSPGTSGNEQFF

v_call: TRBV6-5
j_call: TRBJ2-1
cdr3_aa: CASSFHDRDIFNEQFF

v_call: TRBV11-2
j_call: TRBJ1-2
cdr3_aa: CASSLDQGPYYGYTF

v_call: TRBV3-1/TRBV3-2
j_call: TRBJ2-3
cdr3_aa: CASSYVAGGHGTDTQYF

v_call: TRBV5-1
j_call: TRBJ2-7
cdr3_aa: CASSMGQIYYEQYF

v_call: TRBV6-2/TRBV6-3
j_call: TRBJ2-7
cdr3_aa: CASSSAGGVYEQYF

v_call: TRBV3-1/TRBV3-2
j_call: TRBJ2-4
cdr3_aa: CASSRGQNIQYF

v_call: TRBV4-2
j_call: TRBJ2-7
cdr3_aa: CASSQDPGGIISYEQYF

v_call: TRBV27
j_call: TRBJ1-3
cdr3_aa: CASSFGGDGNTIYF

v_call: TRBV15
j_call: TRBJ2-7
cdr3_aa: CATSREVGGSYEQYF

v_call: TRBV7-2
j_call: TRBJ1-1
cdr3_aa: CASSLVGNTEAFF

v_call: TRBV5-1
j_call: TRBJ1-6
cdr3_aa: CASQGGIGHNSPLHF

v_call: TRBV6-1
j_call: TRBJ1-2
cdr3_aa: CASSEEPGDGYTF

v_call: TRBV6-5
j_call: TRBJ2-1
cdr3_aa: CASSYLTSTYNEQFF

v_call: TRBV3-1/TRBV3-2
j_call: TRBJ1-4
cdr3_aa: CASSQLPGTGDEKLFF